The 21 T cell receptor beta chains listed next were all sequenced from one sample in a study of CD8 T cells in ankylosing spondylitis. TCRdb recomputed calls from the 5' RACE reads with MiXCR, one row per CDR3 protein. The table lists under 300,000 distinct CDR3 sequences, around 7.8% of them singletons. Sequenced sample: blood, either unsorted or a sorted T cell fraction (not recorded which). The receptors originated from a male donor with ankylosing spondylitis or in good health (not recorded which).

This clonotype has a count of ten or more. V gene TRBV19 combines with J gene TRBJ1-5; D is undetermined. Germline values: CDR1 LNHDA, CDR2 SQIVND (reference sequence). V lost 3 bases, J lost 4 bases, and 13 bases lay in between. The CDR3 has 15 residues. CDR3 coding DNA: TGTGCCAGTAGTATTGGGCTAGTGGGAAATCAGCCCCAGCATTTT. Translated: CASSIGLVGNQPQHF. Drawing the rest from reference TRBV19 and TRBJ1-5, the complete variable domain is DGGITQSPKYLFRKEGQNVTLSCEQNLNHDAMYWYRQDPGQGLRLIYYSQIVNDFQKGDIAEGYSVSREKKESFPLTVTSAQKNPTAFYLCASSIGLVGNQPQHFGDGTRLSIL.

This clonotype came up a few times. The rearrangement links TRBV30 to TRBJ2-7; D is unclear. V dropped 0 bases and J dropped 1 base, with 10 bases sitting between them. Germline-derived CDR1 and CDR2 are GTSNPN and SVGIG (reference sequence). The CDR3 has 14 residues. This chain's CDR3 is CAWSVILGSYEQYF. DNA for the CDR3: TGTGCCTGGAGTGTAATTCTTGGATCCTACGAGCAGTACTTC.

This clonotype was recorded a few times. The J gene is TRBJ2-3, the V gene TRBV4-2; D is possibly TRBD1 or TRBD2 (5 bases each). Germline CDR1 reads LGHNA; CDR2 reads YNFKEQ. This CDR3 contains 14 residues. The germline V and J ends were trimmed by 2 bases and 3 bases, with 9 bases remaining between them. The CDR3 reads CASSQWDRTDTQYF. The CDR3 DNA follows: TGTGCCAGCAGCCAATGGGACCGGACAGATACGCAGTATTTT.

In its sample, this clonotype was seen many times. This chain connects TRBV6-1 to TRBJ2-1, with 13 bases that match TRBD2. Looked up from germline, CDR1 is MNHNS and CDR2 is SASEGT. The CDR3 sequence is 17 residues long. V was pared by 2 bases and J by 4 bases, with 5 bases of the junction left unmatched. For the CDR3, the DNA is TGTGCCAGCAGTGAAACTAGCGGGAGGGGTTTATACAATGAGCAGTTCTTC. It translates to CASSETSGRGLYNEQFF.

At least ten counts were recorded for this clonotype. The gene calls are TRBV30 and TRBJ1-1; D is perhaps TRBD1 (5 bases). Trimming stripped 0 bases from V and 1 base from J, with 12 bases between. The CDR3 is 15 amino acids. Looked up from germline, CDR1 is GTSNPN and CDR2 is SVGIG (reference sequence). CDR3 bases: TGTGCCTGGAGTGTAGGAGGGACGCCGAACACTGAAGCTTTCTTT. Amino acids: CAWSVGGTPNTEAFF.

The rearrangement joins TRBV12-3 or TRBV12-4 to TRBJ1-4; possibly TRBD1 for D (5 bases). The CDR3 consists of 13 residues. Trimming removed 3 bases from V and 7 bases from J, with 9 bases in between. CDR3 sequence reads: CASSLAGSEKLFF. CDR3 DNA: TGTGCCAGCAGTTTGGCAGGGTCTGAAAAACTGTTTTTT.

Notes on this clonotype: With a much larger clone just one base away, this may be a read error. This CDR3 is CCARVSSGSTDTQYF. DNA for the CDR3: TGCTGTGCTAGAGTGTCTAGCGGGAGCACAGATACGCAGTATTTT. This chain connects TRBV20-1 to TRBJ2-3; 8 bases align to TRBD2. There are 15 residues in the CDR3. CDR1 is DFQATT, CDR2 SNEGSKA, per germline (reference sequence).

The table lists this clonotype with a few counts. The chain carries TRBV2 and TRBJ1-2; weak D call: TRBD1 (5 bases). Trimming removed 6 bases from V and 0 bases from J, with 5 bases in between. Per the germline V gene, CDR1 is SNHLY and CDR2 is FYNNEI. CDR3 length equals 12 residues. The CDR3 loop reads CASRGPNYGYTF. CDR3 sequence (DNA): TGTGCCAGCAGGGGGCCTAACTATGGCTACACCTTC.

For this clonotype: Being one base from a much bigger clone, this may be a read error. V usage is TRBV6-6 and J usage is TRBJ2-1, with a weak D call TRBD1 (5 bases). With 10 bases removed from V and 8 bases from J, the gap between germline ends came to 18 bases. The CDR3 has 13 amino acids. CDR1 and CDR2 from the germline V gene are MNHNY and SVGAGI (reference sequence). The CDR3 nucleotides are TGTGCCATGGGGCCGGCTAGAAACGATGAGCAGTTCTTC. It yields the protein CAMGPARNDEQFF.

A few counts support this clonotype. The chain links TRBV20-1 to TRBJ2-2; 7 bases match TRBD2. Looked up from germline, CDR1 is DFQATT and CDR2 is SNEGSKA (reference sequence). The CDR3 has 14 residues. Unmatched junction bases numbered 4, after V lost 3 bases and J lost 3 bases. CDR3 sequence (DNA): TGCAGTGCTAGCTCCGGGGGGTACACCGGGGAGCTGTTTTTT. Translation: CSASSGGYTGELFF.

The chain links TRBV5-1 to TRBJ2-3; D might be TRBD2 (6 bases). Germline V lookup: CDR1 SGHRS, CDR2 YFSETQ. Trimming took 4 bases from V and 2 from J, leaving 11 bases between them. The CDR3 runs 14 residues. CDR3 coding DNA: TGCGCCAGCAGCGCGGGACGGATCACAGATACGCAGTATTTT. This gives the protein CASSAGRITDTQYF.

This clonotype came up many times. V gene TRBV29-1 combines with J gene TRBJ1-5; D unclear. CDR3 length: 13 residues. Germline V CDR1 and CDR2: SQVTM, ANQGSEA. Deletions cut 5 bases from V and 3 bases from J, with 11 bases between. CDR3 protein: CSVSTGLNQPQHF. CDR3 in DNA: TGCAGCGTTTCCACCGGGCTCAATCAGCCCCAGCATTTT.

This clonotype was counted ten times or more. The chain recombines TRBV7-9 with TRBJ1-1, with a tentative D call TRBD1 (5 bases). The germline V and J ends were trimmed by 4 bases and 4 bases, with 16 bases remaining between them. Germline-derived CDR1 and CDR2 are SEHNR and FQNEAQ (reference sequence). The CDR3 totals 15 residues. The CDR3: CASSSSTVRATEAFF. Written as DNA, the CDR3 is TGTGCCAGCAGCTCTTCGACGGTCAGGGCCACTGAAGCTTTCTTT.

This clonotype was recorded a few times. This chain's CDR3 is CASSLESGQYYEQYF. The DNA of the CDR3 is TGCGCCAGCAGCTTGGAGTCGGGACAGTACTACGAGCAGTACTTC. The genes are TRBV5-1 and TRBJ2-7; 7 bases match TRBD1. Germline trimming cut 0 bases from V and 3 bases from J; bases unmatched to any gene: 6. The germline gives CDR1 SGHRS, CDR2 YFSETQ. The CDR3 extends over 15 amino acids.

This clonotype has a count of ten or more. The V gene is TRBV20-1, the J gene TRBJ2-7, with D tentatively TRBD2 (6 bases). CDR3 size: 15 residues. The germline CDR1 and CDR2 sequences are DFQATT and SNEGSKA (reference sequence). Trimming shortened V by 0 bases and J by 7 bases, and 19 bases separated the two germline ends. The CDR3 protein is CSARDLREYREEQYF. The CDR3 DNA is TGCAGTGCTAGAGATCTTCGGGAGTATAGGGAAGAGCAGTACTTC.

The chain links TRBV6-1 to TRBJ2-7, with TRBD1 identical over 7 bases. After removal of 5 bases from V and 8 bases from J, the junction contained 15 bases not matched to a gene. The CDR3 runs 15 residues. The germline CDR1 and CDR2 sequences are MNHNS and SASEGT. The CDR3 sequence: CASSTNYGQAGKQYF. For the CDR3, the DNA is TGTGCCAGCAGTACCAACTACGGACAGGCTGGCAAGCAGTACTTC.

This clonotype was counted at least ten times. The chain is built from TRBV20-1 and TRBJ2-3; 11 nucleotides align to TRBD2. Germline V CDR1 and CDR2: DFQATT, SNEGSKA (reference sequence). V was clipped by 1 base and J by 4 bases; unmatched bases: 7. The CDR3 is 16 residues long. The CDR3 here is CSARVLAGGRADTQYF. The CDR3, as DNA: TGCAGTGCTAGAGTCCTAGCGGGGGGCCGGGCAGATACGCAGTATTTT.

This clonotype has at least ten counts. This chain's CDR3 is CASSSKPFSGWVNEQFF. As DNA, the CDR3 is TGTGCCAGCAGTTCGAAACCCTTTAGCGGGTGGGTCAATGAGCAGTTCTTC. This chain links TRBV27 with TRBJ2-1, with TRBD2 matching 7 bases. The J segment lost 6 bases and the V segment lost 4 bases, leaving 15 bases of the junction unmatched. The CDR3 spans 17 residues. The germline CDR1 and CDR2 sequences are MNHEY and SMNVEV (reference sequence).

This clonotype appeared many times. The chain couples TRBV18 to TRBJ1-5; maybe TRBD1 (5 bases). Per germline, CDR1 KGHSH and CDR2 LQKENI. Trimming removed 3 bases from V and 7 bases from J, with 13 bases in between. The CDR3 contains 14 residues. The CDR3 DNA reads TGTGCCAGCTCACCGATCGGGGGTGAGCAGCCCCAGCATTTT. This encodes CASSPIGGEQPQHF.

This clonotype was found a few times. The rearrangement uses TRBV3-1 and TRBJ2-7; D unclear. V was clipped by 4 bases and J by 6 bases, with 22 bases between them. The CDR3 runs to 16 residues. Germline loops: CDR1 LGHDT, CDR2 YNNKEL (reference sequence). The CDR3 DNA follows: TGTGCCAGCAGCCCTGGAGACCCTTGGGTTGGCGGCGAGCAGTACTTC. Amino acid sequence: CASSPGDPWVGGEQYF.

This clonotype was counted a few times. The V gene is TRBV6-1, the J gene TRBJ1-3; 7 nucleotides line up with TRBD1. The CDR3 contains 16 residues. Germline CDR1 and CDR2: MNHNS and SASEGT. J was trimmed by 2 bases and V by 6 bases; bases with no gene match: 10. CDR3 in DNA: TGTGCCAGCAGCAAATTGGACAGGACCGCTGGAAACACCATATATTTT. This translates into CASSKLDRTAGNTIYF.